Below, 10 T cell receptor beta chains from the same sample are listed, as sequenced in a study of identical twins. TCRdb fed the 5' RACE reads into MiXCR, producing one record per CDR3 protein. The top ten clones hold approximately 0.49% of a sample with about 530,000 distinct CDR3 sequences, about a fifth of them seen once. These data also featured in a second study, about yellow fever vaccine responses in identical twins.

The sample consisted of CD4+ T cells sorted from blood. The source of these receptors is a woman between 18 and 29 years old in good health.

This clonotype was seen a handful of times. The chain uses TRBV29-1 and TRBJ2-2; 8 positions match TRBD2. CDR3 length: 16 amino acids. CDR1 is SQVTM, CDR2 ANQGSEA, per germline. Trimming removed 4 bases from V and 1 base from J; junction bases left unmatched: 8. The CDR3 is CSVVTSGRENTGELFF. The CDR3 DNA sequence: TGCAGCGTTGTAACAAGCGGGAGAGAGAACACCGGGGAGCTGTTTTTT.

This chain joins TRBV12-3 or TRBV12-4 and TRBJ1-4, with TRBD1 as a possible D gene (5 bases). This CDR3 contains 14 residues. The V end was cut by 4 bases, the J end by 8 bases, with 14 bases between. This CDR3 is CASSSQALEEKLFF. In nucleotides, the CDR3 is TGTGCCAGCAGTTCACAGGCCCTGGAGGAAAAACTGTTTTTT.

V and J are TRBV4-1 and TRBJ2-5; D perhaps matches TRBD2 (6 bases). V was pared by 0 bases and J by 4 bases, with 12 bases between. Looked up from germline, CDR1 is MGHRA and CDR2 is YSYEKL. This CDR3 region has 15 residues. CDR3 sequence (DNA): TGCGCCAGCAGCCAAGAAGCTAGGAGGGGAGAGACCCAGTACTTC. It specifies CASSQEARRGETQYF.

The rearrangement links TRBV7-9 to TRBJ2-3; no definite D call. The CDR3 covers 12 residues. V lost 3 bases, J lost 4 bases, and 5 bases lay in between. The germline gives CDR1 SEHNR, CDR2 FQNEAQ (reference sequence). Written as DNA, the CDR3 is TGTGCCAGCAGCTTCAGATCAGATACGCAGTATTTT. The encoded protein is CASSFRSDTQYF.

This clonotype turned up a few times. The V gene is TRBV20-1, the J gene TRBJ2-3; D perhaps matches TRBD2 (6 bases). There are 14 residues in the CDR3. V was trimmed by 1 base and J by 4 bases, leaving 12 bases between them. Germline CDR1 reads DFQATT; CDR2 reads SNEGSKA (reference sequence). The DNA of the CDR3 is TGCAGTGCTAGAGGGAGGGCCGGCGCAGATACGCAGTATTTT. It translates to CSARGRAGADTQYF.

This clonotype turned up a few times. V and J are TRBV6-1 and TRBJ1-2; 10 bases fit TRBD1. Looked up from germline, CDR1 is MNHNS and CDR2 is SASEGT. The CDR3 extends over 15 amino acids. Germline trimming cut 7 bases from V and 0 bases from J; bases unmatched to any gene: 5. The DNA of the CDR3 is TGTGCCAGCACCCTGGGACAGGGGCCTAACTATGGCTACACCTTC. Translation: CASTLGQGPNYGYTF.

In this sample, this clonotype turned up a few times. J is TRBJ2-1 and V is TRBV11-2, with 12 bases matching TRBD2. The germline V gene encodes CDR1 SGHAT and CDR2 FQNNGV. Losses at the gene ends were 4 bases for V and 2 bases for J; bases not matched to a gene: 9. The CDR3 has 18 amino acids. The CDR3: CASSYRRLAGVTYNEQFF. The CDR3 DNA reads TGTGCCAGCAGCTACCGGCGACTAGCGGGAGTTACCTACAATGAGCAGTTCTTC.

The chain is built from TRBV7-7 and TRBJ2-3; 10 bases line up with TRBD2. V dropped 1 base and J dropped 11; count of bases not matched to a gene: 6. The germline gives CDR1 SSHAT, CDR2 FNYEAQ (reference sequence). The CDR3 runs 14 residues. As DNA, the CDR3 is TGTGCCAGCAGCTTAGGGCTAGCGGGGGAGGAGCAGTATTTT. This gives the protein CASSLGLAGEEQYF.

This clonotype has just a few counts. V gene TRBV4-1 combines with J gene TRBJ2-1, with TRBD2 matching 7 bases. V gave up 4 bases and J gave up 2 bases; unmatched junction bases: 11. Per germline, CDR1 MGHRA and CDR2 YSYEKL. CDR3 size: 17 residues. As DNA, the CDR3 is TGCGCCAGCAGCCCCCAAACGGCGGGAGTGGCCTACAATGAGCAGTTCTTC. Residues: CASSPQTAGVAYNEQFF.

The chain couples TRBV5-1 to TRBJ2-7; D is unresolved. This CDR3 has 11 residues. CDR1 and CDR2 (germline): SGHRS, YFSETQ. With 0 bases removed from V and 8 bases from J, the gap between germline ends came to 6 bases. CDR3 region: CASSLDGQQYF. The DNA for the CDR3 is TGCGCCAGCAGCTTGGATGGCCAGCAGTACTTC.